The text below deals with one TCR beta chain. V was trimmed by 5 bases and J by 5 bases, leaving 16 bases between them. Germline V CDR1 and CDR2: SGHRS, YFSETQ. The CDR3 is made up of 15 amino acids. This specimen comes from a study of T-cell memory formation after mild COVID-19. MiXCR, run by TCRdb on the 5' RACE reads, gives a single entry per CDR3 protein. This sample has 40,000 or so distinct CDR3 sequences, with roughly 7% found just once. The sequencing input was PBMCs or a T cell subset sorted from them (not recorded which). The chain couples TRBV5-1 to TRBJ2-2, with a tentative D call TRBD1 (6 bases). This clonotype originated in an adult who had mild COVID-19 (a few samples of this study predate the infection). Cell type and time point are not known. Here the CDR3 DNA reads TGCGCCAGCAGACCGGACAGTCTAACGACCGGGGAGCTGTTTTTT. It specifies CASRPDSLTTGELFF.